The rows below give T cell receptor beta chains drawn from one sample of a study of cytomegalovirus exposure and HLA in healthy donors. Produced via immunoSEQ multiplex PCR; TCRdb's table is partial and in-frame only. The sample has roughly 130,000 clones, roughly 74% seen once. Sequenced material: PBMCs. The source is a woman in her fifties or sixties in good health and CMV-seropositive. Each CDR3 is given with its conserved first and last residue. A D gene is named only where the DNA matches it firmly. Size is stated for part of the rows, as once, few or many counts, or as a class when the clone is expanded.

>TRBV29-1|few|-|TRBJ1-1
TGCAGCGTTGAGGGGAGACCCTGGGGAGCTTTCTTT
CSVEGRPWGAFF
>TRBV11-2|-|-|TRBJ1-6
TGTGCCAGCAGCTTAGACAGGGGTCATTCACCCCTCCACTTT
CASSLDRGHSPLHF
>TRBV7-9|-|-|TRBJ2-7
TGTTCCAGCAGCTCCGGCTACGAGCAGTACTTC
CSSSSGYEQYF
>TRBV19|-|-|TRBJ1-2
TGTGCCAGTAGTATCCTGCAGGGGAGAGATGGCTACACCTTC
CASSILQGRDGYTF
>TRBV11-3|-|-|TRBJ2-7
TGTGCCAGCAGCTTTAGCGGTGCTACCTACGAGCAGTACTTC
CASSFSGATYEQYF
>TRBV6-1|-|TRBD2|TRBJ2-3
TGTGCCAGCAGTGACGGACTAGCGGGGGCCTCTGACACAGATACGCAGTATTTT
CASSDGLAGASDTDTQYF
>TRBV9|-|-|TRBJ2-3
TGTGCCAGCAGCGCCGCGGTTAGCGTCGATACGCAGTATTTT
CASSAAVSVDTQYF
>TRBV5-1|few|TRBD2|TRBJ2-1
TGCGCCAGCAGCTTGACTAGCGGGGGGGCCCATGAGCAGTTCTTC
CASSLTSGGAHEQFF
>TRBV4-1|few|-|TRBJ2-5
TGCGCCAGCAGCCAAGATCAGGGAGAGACCCAGTACTTC
CASSQDQGETQYF
>TRBV18|-|-|TRBJ1-6
TGTGCCAGCTCACCCAGGGGTGGCAATTCACCCCTCCACTTT
CASSPRGGNSPLHF
>TRBV9|-|TRBD1|TRBJ1-6
TGTGCCAGCAGCGTTACCGGGACAGTTAATTCACCCCTCCACTTT
CASSVTGTVNSPLHF
>TRBV7-2|-|TRBD2|TRBJ2-7
TGTGCCAGCAGCGGGGTGGCGGGGGGGCCGCCGAGCGAGCAGTACTTC
CASSGVAGGPPSEQYF
>TRBV7-9|-|TRBD1|TRBJ1-1
TGTGCCAGCAGCAAACGTCCCGGGACAGTAACGAACACTGAAGCTTTCTTT
CASSKRPGTVTNTEAFF
>TRBV11-3|-|TRBD1|TRBJ1-1
TGTGCCAGCAGCACCCACAGGGGGCGGGTTGAAGCTTTCTTT
CASSTHRGRVEAFF
>TRBV29-1|few|-|TRBJ1-1
TGCAGCGTTGTTCGGGAGGTGGACACTGAAGCTTTCTTT
CSVVREVDTEAFF
>TRBV4-3|-|-|TRBJ1-3
TGCGCCAGCAGCCAAGGGCGAGGGGGAAGAAACACCATATATTTT
CASSQGRGGRNTIYF
>TRBV7-8|-|TRBD1|TRBJ1-5
TGTGCCAGCAGCTGGACAGGAGATAGCAATCAGCCCCAGCATTTT
CASSWTGDSNQPQHF
>TRBV2|-|TRBD1|TRBJ2-7
TGTGCCAGCAGTATTGGACAGGGGGGGTCCTACGAGCAGTACTTC
CASSIGQGGSYEQYF
>TRBV5-4|-|TRBD1|TRBJ2-1
TGTGCCAGCAGCGGGACAGGGGGTGGCTACAATGAGCAGTTCTTC
CASSGTGGGYNEQFF
>TRBV19|-|-|TRBJ1-2
TGTGCCAGTAGTATTTTGACAGCAGATGGCTACACCTTC
CASSILTADGYTF
>TRBV10-3|-|-|TRBJ1-2
TGTGCCATCAGTGAGACAGCGGTGGACTATGGCTACACCTTC
CAISETAVDYGYTF
>TRBV7-6|-|-|TRBJ1-1
TGTGCCAGCAGCTTCCGCGACACTGAAGCTTTCTTT
CASSFRDTEAFF
>TRBV29-1|-|TRBD1|TRBJ2-3
TGCAGCGTTGGGACAGGGGGTACGCAGTATTTT
CSVGTGGTQYF
>TRBV5-1|few|-|TRBJ1-3
TGCGCCAGCAGCCCGTCAACAGGGACTGGAAACACCATATATTTT
CASSPSTGTGNTIYF
>TRBV2|-|-|TRBJ2-5
TGTGCCAGCAGTGAATGGAGCACGAGCGGGTACTTC
CASSEWSTSGYF
>TRBV30|-|TRBD1|TRBJ1-6
TGTGCCTGGAGGACAGGGACAGGGAATTCACCCCTCCACTTT
CAWRTGTGNSPLHF
>TRBV6-5|-|-|TRBJ1-1
TGTGCCGGCAGCCAGAAAGGGGTTGCCCTGGAAGCTTTCTTT
CAGSQKGVALEAFF
>TRBV7-9|-|TRBD1|TRBJ2-7
TGTGCCAGCAGCTCGCCAGGGACAGGGGGGGGCGAGCAGTACTTC
CASSSPGTGGGEQYF
>TRBV10-3|-|TRBD1|TRBJ1-5
TGTGCCATCAGTGAAGGGACAGGAGTCGCCCAGCATTTT
CAISEGTGVAQHF
>TRBV15|-|-|TRBJ2-4
TGTGCCACCAGCAGGAACAAGGGGCTGGGGATTCAGTACTTC
CATSRNKGLGIQYF
>TRBV7-9|-|-|TRBJ2-6
TGTGCCAGCAGCCTGGGGGCCAACGTCCTGACTTTC
CASSLGANVLTF
>TRBV7-9|-|-|TRBJ2-7
TGTGCCAGCAGCTTGGAGACAGGAGCTCTCTACGAGCAGTACTTC
CASSLETGALYEQYF
>TRBV5-1|-|TRBD1|TRBJ2-2
TGCGCCAGCTCTCGGGCCTGGACAGGACCCACCGGGGAGCTGTTTTTT
CASSRAWTGPTGELFF
>TRBV5-1|-|TRBD2|TRBJ2-5
TGCGCCAGCAGCTTCGGCGGGGGGGCGGGAGAGACCCAGTACTTC
CASSFGGGAGETQYF
>TRBV25-1|-|-|TRBJ1-3
TGTGCCAGCAAGATAGGGGCTGGAAACACCATATATTTT
CASKIGAGNTIYF
>TRBV4-3|-|-|TRBJ1-5
TGCGCCAGCAGCCCAGGATTAGATCAGCCCCAGCATTTT
CASSPGLDQPQHF
>TRBV5-1|-|-|TRBJ1-1
TGCGCCAGCAGTCCCTCAGGGAACACTGAAGCTTTCTTT
CASSPSGNTEAFF
>TRBV6-5|once|-|TRBJ1-1
TGTGCCAGCAGACCCTCGGGGAACACTGAAGCTTTCTTT
CASRPSGNTEAFF
>TRBV19|-|TRBD1|TRBJ1-1
TGTGCCAGTAACCCGACAGGGCCGGGCACTGAAGCTTTCTTT
CASNPTGPGTEAFF
>TRBV18|-|TRBD1|TRBJ2-7
TGTGCCAGCAGGGCCGGGACAGGTCCCTACGAGCAGTACTTC
CASRAGTGPYEQYF
>TRBV5-4|-|-|TRBJ2-7
TGTGCCAGCAGCTTGGACAGGATTGATGAGCAGTACTTC
CASSLDRIDEQYF
>TRBV4-1|-|-|TRBJ1-1
TGCGCCAGCAGCCCCAGGGTTACTTATGGGGGGACTGAAGCTTTCTTT
CASSPRVTYGGTEAFF
>TRBV7-7|-|-|TRBJ2-5
TGTGCTAGCAGCCGGGCAGGGGCTGGGGAGACCCAGTACTTC
CASSRAGAGETQYF
>TRBV6-1|once|-|TRBJ2-3
TGTGCCAGCAGTACTCAGGGCTGGTCGCAGTATTTT
CASSTQGWSQYF
>TRBV6-5|-|-|TRBJ2-7
TGTGCCAGCAGTTACTCGCAGGGATCCCACGAGCAGTACTTC
CASSYSQGSHEQYF
>TRBV2|few|-|TRBJ1-1
TGTGCCAGCAGTCCAAACCGGGGTGGGAACACTGAAGCTTTCTTT
CASSPNRGGNTEAFF
>TRBV5-1|-|TRBD1|TRBJ1-2
TGCGCCAGCAGCGCGGGACAGGGGGCGGGAGGCACCTTC
CASSAGQGAGGTF
>TRBV4-2|-|-|TRBJ2-1
TGTGCCAGCAGCCAAGATCAGGGCAGAGAGCAGTTCTTC
CASSQDQGREQFF
>TRBV7-9|many|-|TRBJ2-7
TGTGCCAGCAGCTTAGATGGGCGAGAGCAGTACTTC
CASSLDGREQYF
>TRBV11-1|-|-|TRBJ1-1
TGTGCCAGCAGCTCCCAGGGGAACACTGAAGCTTTCTTT
CASSSQGNTEAFF